This T cell receptor (beta chain) originates from a study of beta chain features in type 1 diabetes. Study-wide points: Among all four CD4+ subsets, Type 1 diabetes patients had TCRB CDR3s that were moderately but significantly shorter.

Germline CDR1 and CDR2: MNHNS and SASEGT. Trimming cost V 2 bases and J 5 bases, with 12 bases left between them. The length of the CDR3 is 14 residues. As every portion of the isolated RNA was reverse transcribed, the sequencing read expressed TCRB transcripts. Profiling relied on immunoSEQ multiplex PCR, and the TCRdb table lists in-frame clones only, not all of them. The sample shows around 290,000 clones, approximately 8% of them seen only once. This clone was recorded a few times. The antigen remains undetermined. This clonotype originated in a woman aged 18-30 years in good health. Sequencing used central memory CD4+ T cells from blood. The chain links TRBV6-1 to TRBJ1-2; D is undetermined. In nucleotides, the CDR3 is TGTGCCAGCAGTGAATTGGTTTGGACGTATGGCTACACCTTC. Translating gives CASSELVWTYGYTF.